The 28 T cell receptor beta chains in this list originate from one sample, sequenced in a study of monozygotic twins with inflammatory bowel disease (dated by TCRdb to the late 2010s). The library was obtained by 5' RACE. The sequencer was an Illumina HiSeq 2500. TCRdb reprocessed the raw reads; every CDR3 protein sequence is a single record, and DNA is not supplied. This sample's table has entries for about 110,000 distinct CDR3 sequences. The top ten constitute 9.5% to 15% of the sample. The sample consisted of blood. These receptors all come from a human donor with ulcerative colitis or Crohn's disease, or a healthy co-twin of an affected twin (not recorded which).

The V and J genes are TRBV11-2 and TRBJ2-4; TCRdb reports TRBD1, a call that lacks DNA to check it against. The CDR3 contains 14 residues. Germline CDR1 and CDR2: SGHAT and FQNNGV. The CDR3 loop reads CASSLVGGKNIQYF.

The V and J genes are TRBV5-1 and TRBJ1-4; the D gene TCRdb calls, TRBD1, cannot be checked with no DNA. CDR3 length: 15 residues. From germline, CDR1 is SGHRS and CDR2 YFSETQ. The CDR3 protein is CASSLAGRIDEKLFF.

The chain couples TRBV3-1 to TRBJ2-1. Germline-derived CDR1 and CDR2 are LGHDT and YNNKEL (reference sequence). The CDR3 is 16 residues long. CDR3 region: CASSQPYTSSYNEQFF.

The chain carries TRBV4-3 and TRBJ2-1; TCRdb outputs TRBD2, but without DNA this stays unchecked. CDR3 length: 15 amino acids. CDR1 is LGHNA and CDR2 is YSLEER in the germline V gene. CDR3 amino acids: CASSQEWGTSGEQFF.

The chain recombines TRBV7-8 with TRBJ2-7; TCRdb outputs TRBD2, but without DNA this stays unchecked. The CDR3 is 15 residues long. In germline, CDR1 is SGHVS, CDR2 FQNEAQ. The CDR3 region is CASSLVSGTSYEQYF.

J is TRBJ2-7 and V is TRBV15; no DNA is available, so the TRBD2 call from TCRdb remains unchecked. The CDR3 totals 19 residues. The V gene's germline CDR1 is LNHNV and CDR2 YYDKDF (reference sequence). The CDR3 here is CATSREGLAGALFSYEQYF.

The chain couples TRBV18 to TRBJ2-3; lacking DNA, the TRBD2 call made by TCRdb goes unchecked. The CDR3 contains 16 residues. The germline gives CDR1 KGHSH, CDR2 LQKENI. The CDR3 protein is CASSPGLEAFTDTQYF. The full variable domain, its missing parts supplied by reference TRBV18 and TRBJ2-3, is NAGVMQNPRHLVRRRGQEARLRCSPMKGHSHVYWYRQLPEEGLKFMVYLQKENIIDESGMPKERFSAEFPKEGPSILRIQQVVRGDSAAYFCASSPGLEAFTDTQYFGPGTRLTVL.

The rearrangement links TRBV11-2 to TRBJ2-1. Germline V gene sequence: CDR1 SGHAT, CDR2 FQNNGV. The CDR3 extends over 15 amino acids. CDR3 in amino acids: CASSPLSSSYNEQFF.

This chain uses TRBV12-3 or TRBV12-4 with TRBJ1-4; TCRdb's D gene call, TRBD1, goes unchecked for lack of DNA. The CDR3 is 13 residues long. This CDR3 reads CASSGTGGEKLFF.

The chain carries TRBV5-1 and TRBJ1-1; the D gene TCRdb calls, TRBD1, cannot be checked with no DNA. This CDR3 spans 15 amino acids. Germline loops: CDR1 SGHRS, CDR2 YFSETQ. CDR3 in amino acids: CASSLADRGDTEAFF.

The chain employs TRBV20-1 and TRBJ2-1; TCRdb outputs TRBD2, but without DNA this stays unchecked. The CDR3 has 14 residues. CDR1 is DFQATT and CDR2 is SNEGSKA in the germline V gene (reference sequence). This CDR3 is CSARDFRSGNEQFF.

The chain has TRBV2 and TRBJ2-3. Germline V gives CDR1 SNHLY, CDR2 FYNNEI. This CDR3 region has 13 residues. The chain's CDR3 is CASLSEETDTQYF.

The gene calls are TRBV2 and TRBJ1-1; TCRdb's D gene call, TRBD1, goes unchecked for lack of DNA. The CDR3 totals 16 residues. From germline, CDR1 is SNHLY and CDR2 FYNNEI. CDR3 sequence: CASRTPRDRGNTEAFF. Full variable domain (rest looked up from reference TRBV2 and TRBJ1-1): EPEVTQTPSHQVTQMGQEVILRCVPISNHLYFYWYRQILGQKVEFLVSFYNNEISEKSEIFDDQFSVERPDGSNFTLKIRSTKLEDSAMYFCASRTPRDRGNTEAFFGQGTRLTVV.

The chain employs TRBV5-1 and TRBJ2-5; as DNA is missing, the TRBD1 call by TCRdb cannot be tested. CDR3 size: 15 residues. In germline, CDR1 is SGHRS, CDR2 YFSETQ. CDR3 sequence reads: CASSLGQGAQETQYF.

This CDR3 is CASSLGPSSYEQYF. The chain employs TRBV7-2 and TRBJ2-7; TCRdb lists TRBD2, though no DNA is available to test this call. Germline V gene data show CDR1 as SGHTA and CDR2 as FQGNSA. The length of the CDR3 is 14 residues.

CDR3 loop: CASSTGTGRTDTQYF. The chain uses TRBV5-1 and TRBJ2-3; no DNA is available, so the TRBD1 call from TCRdb remains unchecked. This CDR3 is 15 amino acids long. CDR1 is SGHRS and CDR2 is YFSETQ in the germline V gene.

This sequence joins TRBV29-1 and TRBJ2-3; the TRBD2 assignment by TCRdb is unverifiable without DNA. This CDR3 spans 15 amino acids. Germline lookup yields CDR1 SQVTM and CDR2 ANQGSEA. The CDR3 loop reads CSACVGGANTDTQYF.

The chain uses TRBV20-1 and TRBJ1-1; TCRdb designates TRBD1, a call that cannot be tested without DNA. Germline V gene data show CDR1 as DFQATT and CDR2 as SNEGSKA (reference sequence). This CDR3 has 15 amino acids. The CDR3: CSAGRQGGVNTEAFF.

This chain links TRBV2 with TRBJ1-5; TCRdb's assignment of TRBD1 cannot be checked, as there is no DNA. This CDR3 region has 17 residues. Germline V gene data show CDR1 as SNHLY and CDR2 as FYNNEI. CDR3 sequence reads: CASSEALRGAAYQPQHF.

The rearrangement links TRBV5-1 to TRBJ2-2; without DNA, the TCRdb call of TRBD2 cannot be checked. CDR3 length equals 14 residues. Germline V gene data show CDR1 as SGHRS and CDR2 as YFSETQ. The chain's CDR3 is CASSWGDWTGELFF.

This chain uses TRBV19 with TRBJ1-2; TCRdb gives TRBD1 as the D gene, but with no DNA this cannot be confirmed. This CDR3 spans 14 amino acids. Germline assignment: CDR1 LNHDA and CDR2 SQIVND (reference sequence). CDR3 sequence: CASSIVGTDYGYTF.

This chain uses TRBV5-1 with TRBJ2-3; TCRdb's assignment of TRBD1 cannot be checked, as there is no DNA. The CDR3 runs 14 residues. The germline gives CDR1 SGHRS, CDR2 YFSETQ. The CDR3 sequence is CASSLAAGRDTQYF.

V is TRBV27 and J is TRBJ2-7; the TRBD2 assignment by TCRdb is unverifiable without DNA. Germline CDR1 and CDR2: MNHEY and SMNVEV (reference sequence). This CDR3 region has 14 residues. The CDR3 sequence: CASSFSGGVYEQYF.

J is TRBJ2-1 and V is TRBV7-3; no DNA is available, so the TRBD2 call from TCRdb remains unchecked. This CDR3 has 14 amino acids. Germline CDR1 and CDR2: SGHTA and FQGTGA. This CDR3 is CASSLSGGSNEQFF.

This chain uses TRBV7-3 with TRBJ1-6. CDR3 length equals 11 residues. CDR1 is SGHTA and CDR2 is FQGTGA in the germline V gene. The CDR3 sequence is CASTVHSPLHF.

The J gene is TRBJ2-3, the V gene TRBV3-1. The CDR3 has 13 amino acids. CDR1 is LGHDT and CDR2 is YNNKEL in the germline V gene (reference sequence). The chain's CDR3 is CASSHLDIDTQYF.

The chain employs TRBV5-1 and TRBJ2-6; TCRdb calls TRBD2, which cannot be checked without DNA. CDR1 and CDR2 from the germline V gene are SGHRS and YFSETQ. CDR3 size: 17 residues. CDR3 residues: CASSLYPAGSGANVLTF.

This rearrangement joins TRBV18 to TRBJ2-1; TCRdb proposes TRBD1, but this gene call is untestable without DNA. The germline V gene has CDR1 KGHSH and CDR2 LQKENI. The CDR3 is made up of 18 amino acids. This chain's CDR3 is CASSPLDRGLAGYNEQFF.